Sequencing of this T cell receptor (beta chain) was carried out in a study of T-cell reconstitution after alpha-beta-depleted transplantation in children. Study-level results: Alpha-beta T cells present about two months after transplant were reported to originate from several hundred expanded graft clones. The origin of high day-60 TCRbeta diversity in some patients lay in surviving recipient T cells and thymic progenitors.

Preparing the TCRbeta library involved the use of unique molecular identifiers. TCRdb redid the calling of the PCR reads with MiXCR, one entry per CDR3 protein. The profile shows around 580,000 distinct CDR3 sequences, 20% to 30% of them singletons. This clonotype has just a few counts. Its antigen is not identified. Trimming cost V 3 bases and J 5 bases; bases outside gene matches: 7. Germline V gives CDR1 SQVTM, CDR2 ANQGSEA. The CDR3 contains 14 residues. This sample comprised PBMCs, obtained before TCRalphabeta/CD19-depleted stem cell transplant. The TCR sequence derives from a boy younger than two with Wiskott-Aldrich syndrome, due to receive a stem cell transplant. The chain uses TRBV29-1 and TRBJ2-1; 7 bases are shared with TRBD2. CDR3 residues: CSVERKLADNEQFF. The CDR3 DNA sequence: TGCAGCGTTGAGCGCAAGCTAGCGGACAATGAGCAGTTCTTC.